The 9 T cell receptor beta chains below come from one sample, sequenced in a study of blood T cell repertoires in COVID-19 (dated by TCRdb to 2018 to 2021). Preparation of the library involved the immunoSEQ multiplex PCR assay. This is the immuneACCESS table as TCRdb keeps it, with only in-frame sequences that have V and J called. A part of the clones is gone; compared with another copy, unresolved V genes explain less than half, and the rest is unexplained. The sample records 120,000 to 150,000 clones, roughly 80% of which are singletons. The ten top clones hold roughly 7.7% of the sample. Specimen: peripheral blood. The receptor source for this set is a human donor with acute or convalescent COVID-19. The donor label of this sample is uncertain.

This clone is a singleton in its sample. This CDR3 reads CATSDPTGLTDTQYF. DNA of the CDR3: TGTGCCACCAGTGACCCGACCGGACTGACAGATACGCAGTATTTT. The chain links TRBV24-1 to TRBJ2-3; tentatively, D is TRBD2 (5 bases). The CDR3 extends over 15 amino acids. The V gene lost 4 bases and the J gene lost 3 bases, with 13 bases spanning the gap. CDR1 KGHDR and CDR2 SFDVKD come from the germline V gene.

The CDR3 reads CASSQGLVRAVSYNSPLHF. The CDR3 DNA is TGTGCCAGCAGCCAAGGACTGGTCAGGGCGGTCTCCTATAATTCACCCCTCCACTTT. The gene calls are TRBV3-1 (or the pseudogene TRBV3-2) and TRBJ1-6; D perhaps matches TRBD1 (5 bases). The CDR3 has 19 amino acids. V lost 1 base, J lost 0 bases, and 16 bases lay in between. Per germline, CDR1 LGHDT and CDR2 YNNKEL (reference sequence).

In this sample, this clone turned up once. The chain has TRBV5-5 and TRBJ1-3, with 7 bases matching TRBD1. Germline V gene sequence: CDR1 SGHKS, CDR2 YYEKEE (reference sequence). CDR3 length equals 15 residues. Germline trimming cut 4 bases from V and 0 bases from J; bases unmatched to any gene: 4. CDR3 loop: CASSAGTDSGNTIYF. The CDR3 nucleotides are TGTGCCAGCAGCGCCGGGACAGACTCTGGAAACACCATATATTTT.

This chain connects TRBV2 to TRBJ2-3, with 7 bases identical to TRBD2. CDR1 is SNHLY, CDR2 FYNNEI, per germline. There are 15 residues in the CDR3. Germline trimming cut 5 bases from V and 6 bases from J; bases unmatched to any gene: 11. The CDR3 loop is CASSSLAALEDTQYF. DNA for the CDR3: TGTGCCAGCAGTTCCCTAGCGGCCCTGGAGGATACGCAGTATTTT.

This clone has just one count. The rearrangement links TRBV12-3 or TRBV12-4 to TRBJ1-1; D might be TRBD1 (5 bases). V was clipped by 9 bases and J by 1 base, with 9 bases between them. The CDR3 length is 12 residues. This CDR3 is CASTRGNTEAFF. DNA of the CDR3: TGTGCCAGTACAAGGGGGAACACTGAAGCTTTCTTT.

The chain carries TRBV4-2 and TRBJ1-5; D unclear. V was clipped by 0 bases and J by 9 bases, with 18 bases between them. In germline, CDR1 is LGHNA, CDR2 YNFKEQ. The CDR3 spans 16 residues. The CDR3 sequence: CASSQDLDGTGRPQHF. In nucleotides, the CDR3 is TGTGCCAGCAGCCAAGATTTGGACGGCACCGGGAGGCCCCAGCATTTT.

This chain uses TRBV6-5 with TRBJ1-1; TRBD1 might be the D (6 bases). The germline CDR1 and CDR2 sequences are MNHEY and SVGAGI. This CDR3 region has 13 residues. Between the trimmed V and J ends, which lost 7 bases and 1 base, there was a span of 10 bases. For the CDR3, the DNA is TGTGCCAGCATACCACAGGGGAACACTGAAGCTTTCTTT. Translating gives CASIPQGNTEAFF.

In DNA form, the CDR3 reads TGTGCCAGCAGCGTAGGGGCTAGCGGGTCTTCCACCGGGGAGCTGTTTTTT. Its protein product is CASSVGASGSSTGELFF. The rearrangement joins TRBV9 to TRBJ2-2; 8 bases map to TRBD2. V was clipped by 0 bases and J by 4 bases; unmatched bases: 8. The CDR3 is 17 amino acids. Germline V gene lookup returns CDR1 SGDLS and CDR2 YYNGEE. The full variable domain, in which reference TRBV9 and TRBJ2-2 provide the parts outside the CDR3, is DSGVTQTPKHLITATGQRVTLRCSPRSGDLSVYWYQQSLDQGLQFLIQYYNGEERAKGNILERFSAQQFPDLHSELNLSSLELGDSALYFCASSVGASGSSTGELFFGEGSRLTVL.

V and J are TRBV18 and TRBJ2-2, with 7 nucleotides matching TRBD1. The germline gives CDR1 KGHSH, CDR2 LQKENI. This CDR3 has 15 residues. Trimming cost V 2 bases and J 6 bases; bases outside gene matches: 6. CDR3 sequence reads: CASSPVQGPSGELFF. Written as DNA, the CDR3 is TGTGCCAGCTCACCAGTACAGGGGCCCTCCGGGGAGCTGTTTTTT.